This T cell receptor (beta chain) was profiled in a study of Ad26.COV2.S vaccination and SARS-CoV-2 variants. Study findings and constraints: Measurement of non-spike TCR breadth gave similar results in vaccine and placebo recipients. Total T cell responses may have been underestimated by the TCR breadth and depth analyses.

The length of the CDR3 is 17 residues. Germline V gene data show CDR1 as LGHNT and CDR2 as FRNRAP. Germline trimming cut 0 bases from V and 6 bases from J; bases unmatched to any gene: 7. Sequencing was performed with immunoSEQ multiplex PCR; in TCRdb, only in-frame clones are kept and a portion is missing. The sample includes 150,000 to 200,000 clones, roughly 87% of them seen just once. On this clone: Its antigen remains unidentified.

The source was peripheral blood, collected after recovery from COVID-19. The chain employs TRBV12-5 and TRBJ2-1, with 11 bases identical to TRBD2. The source of this sequence is a human donor who had recovered from COVID-19. CDR3 DNA: TGTGCTAGTGGTTTGGTACTGGTTAGCGGGAGGGCCAATGAGCAGTTCTTC. The encoded protein is CASGLVLVSGRANEQFF.